This TCR beta chain comes out of a study of T cell responses to AZD1222 COVID-19 vaccine. The assay was immunoSEQ multiplex PCR, and TCRdb's table has in-frame clones only and misses some. This sample has 90,000 to 150,000 clones, with over 75% found just once. As concerns this clone: Antigen unknown.

Germline-derived CDR1 and CDR2 are SNHLY and FYNNEI. Trimming left V 7 bases short and J 5 bases short, with 18 bases between. This CDR3 comprises 16 residues. Study conclusions and caveats: Clonal diversity may have been underestimated in mostly white British donors. Two AZD1222 doses significantly raised spike-specific TCR breadth and depth over controls. Within unmutated variant regions lay the reported targets of nearly half of spike-specific TCRs.

The material was peripheral blood, obtained on day 0 of AZD1222 vaccination. The J gene is TRBJ1-6, the V gene TRBV2, with a tentative D call TRBD1 (5 bases). The clonotype comes from an adult in good health. CDR3 nucleotides: TGTGCCAGCACCACAAGGTGGGGGATCGATAATTCACCCCTCCACTTT. Its protein is CASTTRWGIDNSPLHF.